This T cell receptor beta chain was identified during a study of response to subunit inactivated influenza vaccine (dated 2018 in TCRdb). In terms of the full investigation: Deep quantitative T cell receptor repertoire profiling was used in the study to track responses to a trivalent subunit inactivated influenza vaccine. Broad study findings and their caveats: The authors suggested that each seasonal influenza vaccination may recruit only a limited number of new T cells.

As for this clonotype: Its antigen is currently not known. It has no much larger one-base neighbor in the sample; base qualities were not kept.

V and J are truncated by 2 bases and 2 bases respectively, leaving an intervening sequence of 10 bases. The CDR3 holds 14 amino acids from the cysteine to the phenylalanine. Only CDR3 DNA remains: 42 bases, in frame from the first base. The germline V gene supplies CDR1 SGHTA and CDR2 FQGNSA. Libraries came from RT-PCR. The run used an Illumina HiSeq 2500. TCRdb applied fastp at Q25 and MiXCR to the public reads, then kept only in-frame beta chains. A single entry per CDR3 protein holds the most common genes and DNA from its merged rows. In all, the sample holds hundreds of thousands of distinct CDR3 sequences, and about 25% of those were seen once. The ten top clones hold around 1.8% of the sample.

The rearrangement joined TRBV7-2 to TRBJ2-7; there is no confident call for the D gene. The sequence was collected from a man between 50 and 59 years old who received an inactivated influenza vaccine. Donor details come from another sample of the same person, matched by shared clones. Sequenced material: CD4+ T cells sorted from PBMCs, taken roughly 5 days after vaccination. The CDR3 reads as follows: CASSLTRSTYEQYF. The DNA sequence reads TGTGCCAGCAGCTTAACGCGGAGTACCTACGAGCAGTACTTC.